This record concerns one TCR beta chain sequence. The data were obtained in a study of shared clonotypes between healthy human individuals. The repertoire was sequenced with immunoSEQ multiplex PCR; TCRdb's copy has only in-frame clones and lacks some. The sample lists fewer than 550,000 clones; about 75% were seen once. V lost 0 bases and J lost 10; bases outside the gene matches: 5. Germline lookup yields CDR1 LGHNA and CDR2 YSLEER. The CDR3 loop spans 14 amino acids. The TCR sequence derives from a woman aged 40 to 55 in good health. Some clones in this sample may be carry-over from other donors' samples. V and J are TRBV4-3 and TRBJ1-1; 10 bases map to TRBD1. The sequenced sample consisted of PBMCs. The CDR3 here is CASSQDGRDRGAFF. Written as DNA, the CDR3 is TGCGCCAGCAGCCAAGATGGCCGGGACAGGGGAGCTTTCTTT.